This is a list of T cell receptor beta chains from one sample in a study of blood T cell repertoires in COVID-19. Produced via immunoSEQ multiplex PCR; TCRdb's table is partial and in-frame only. The profile shows about 160,000 clones, around 84% of them singletons. Sequencing input: peripheral blood. Receptors were obtained from a woman aged 80 or older with acute or convalescent COVID-19. Both conserved end residues are part of each CDR3. A D gene is named only where the DNA matches it firmly. Expanded clones are given a class, and other clones once, few, many or no size at all.

len	v_gene	abundance	d_gene	j_gene	CDR3aa	CDR3nt
15	TRBV5-1	NA	TRBD1	TRBJ1-1	CASSFVGTGDTEAFF	TGCGCCAGCAGCTTCGTGGGGACAGGGGACACTGAAGCTTTCTTT
16	TRBV10-1	few	NA	TRBJ2-7	CASTWLWAFRAYEQYF	TGCGCCAGCACTTGGCTATGGGCGTTCAGGGCCTACGAGCAGTACTTC
14	TRBV5-4	NA	TRBD1	TRBJ1-2	CASSLGQGNYGYTF	TGTGCCAGCAGCTTGGGACAGGGGAACTATGGCTACACCTTC
17	TRBV7-6	NA	NA	TRBJ1-5	CASSLGVRGGSNQPQHF	TGTGCCAGCAGCTTAGGGGTGAGGGGAGGCAGCAATCAGCCCCAGCATTTT
13	TRBV15	NA	NA	TRBJ2-2	CATSLGRAGELFF	TGTGCCACCAGCCTTGGCCGGGCCGGGGAGCTGTTTTTT
13	TRBV18	NA	NA	TRBJ1-6	CASSEGYNSPLHF	TGTGCCAGCTCGGAGGGCTATAATTCACCCCTCCACTTT
13	TRBV10-3	NA	NA	TRBJ1-3	CAIRDSSGNTIYF	TGTGCCATCAGGGACAGCTCTGGAAACACCATATATTTT
15	TRBV11-2	NA	TRBD2	TRBJ2-1	CASSLAGGPYNEQFF	TGTGCCAGCAGCTTAGCGGGGGGTCCCTACAATGAGCAGTTCTTC
15	TRBV6-2/TRBV6-3	NA	TRBD2	TRBJ2-5	CASTPGLAGEETQYF	TGTGCCAGCACCCCGGGGCTAGCGGGAGAAGAGACCCAGTACTTC
16	TRBV7-6	NA	TRBD2	TRBJ2-3	CASRQTGTSGTDTQYF	TGTGCCAGCAGACAGACCGGGACTAGCGGCACAGATACGCAGTATTTT
15	TRBV2	NA	TRBD2	TRBJ2-5	CASTRKGTSGETQYF	TGTGCCAGCACCCGAAAGGGGACTAGCGGAGAGACCCAGTACTTC
12	TRBV18	NA	NA	TRBJ1-5	CASSLPNQPQHF	TGTGCCAGCTCACTTCCTAATCAGCCCCAGCATTTT
15	TRBV7-2	NA	TRBD2	TRBJ2-7	CASSSTSGGGYEQYF	TGTGCCAGCAGCTCCACTAGCGGGGGTGGGTACGAGCAGTACTTC
16	TRBV7-9	NA	TRBD2	TRBJ2-1	CASSPARLAVDNEQFF	TGTGCCAGCAGCCCGGCCCGACTAGCGGTCGACAATGAGCAGTTCTTC
11	TRBV29-1	NA	NA	TRBJ1-2	CSVGDNYGYTF	TGCAGCGTGGGAGATAACTATGGCTACACCTTC
15	TRBV18	NA	TRBD1	TRBJ1-1	CASSVKSRGDTEAFF	TGTGCCAGCTCAGTAAAGTCCAGGGGGGACACTGAAGCTTTCTTT
15	TRBV6-6	once	NA	TRBJ2-2	CASGVARGYTGELFF	TGTGCCAGCGGGGTTGCAAGGGGCTACACCGGGGAGCTGTTTTTT
14	TRBV18	NA	TRBD1	TRBJ2-7	CASSRDRGYYEQYF	TGTGCCAGCTCTCGGGACAGGGGATACTACGAGCAGTACTTC
14	TRBV19	NA	NA	TRBJ2-3	CASKRGPSSDTQYF	TGTGCCAGTAAACGAGGGCCTAGCTCCGATACGCAGTATTTT
15	TRBV2	NA	NA	TRBJ1-5	CASSSRGGGNQPQHF	TGTGCCAGCAGCTCGAGGGGGGGAGGCAATCAGCCCCAGCATTTT
15	TRBV3-1/TRBV3-2	NA	TRBD2	TRBJ2-3	CASSLTSGSVDTQYF	TGTGCCAGCAGCCTGACTAGCGGGAGTGTAGATACGCAGTATTTT
12	TRBV6-5	once	NA	TRBJ2-7	CASSYFSGEQYF	TGTGCCAGCAGTTACTTTTCGGGCGAGCAGTACTTC
13	TRBV19	NA	TRBD1	TRBJ2-5	CASSRQGVETQYF	TGTGCCAGTAGTAGACAGGGCGTGGAGACCCAGTACTTC
13	TRBV7-7	NA	NA	TRBJ1-4	CASSSDRNEKLFF	TGTGCTAGCAGCTCGGACAGAAATGAAAAACTGTTTTTT
17	TRBV18	NA	NA	TRBJ1-1	CASSPTATGRKSTEAFF	TGTGCCAGCTCACCCACGGCGACAGGTCGGAAGTCCACTGAAGCTTTCTTT
16	TRBV20-1	NA	TRBD2	TRBJ2-3	CSASRASGGRTDTQYF	TGCAGTGCTAGTAGGGCTAGCGGGGGGCGCACAGATACGCAGTATTTT
14	TRBV18	NA	NA	TRBJ1-1	CASSSAGLNTEAFF	TGTGCCAGCTCTTCCGCGGGTTTGAACACTGAAGCTTTCTTT
15	TRBV7-8	NA	TRBD1	TRBJ1-2	CASSLVRTGGSGYTF	TGTGCCAGCAGCTTAGTTCGGACAGGGGGCTCTGGCTACACCTTC
14	TRBV5-6	once	NA	TRBJ2-3	CASMVRTSTDTQYF	TGTGCCAGCATGGTGCGTACGAGCACAGATACGCAGTATTTT
13	TRBV2	NA	NA	TRBJ2-3	CASSLTSTDTQYF	TGTGCCAGCAGTCTTACAAGCACAGATACGCAGTATTTT
17	TRBV6-1	NA	TRBD2	TRBJ2-3	CASSAQGGSGGPDTQYF	TGTGCCAGCAGTGCCCAGGGTGGCTCGGGGGGGCCAGATACGCAGTATTTT
18	TRBV5-1	NA	TRBD1	TRBJ2-7	CASSLLSQGTGHHYEQYF	TGCGCCAGCAGCTTGTTGTCGCAGGGGACAGGGCACCACTACGAGCAGTACTTC
16	TRBV3-1/TRBV3-2	NA	NA	TRBJ2-3	CASSQGTGRTADTQYF	TGTGCCAGCAGCCAAGGAACAGGCCGGACGGCAGATACGCAGTATTTT
15	TRBV10-1	NA	NA	TRBJ1-3	CASSESRVTRNTIYF	TGCGCCAGCAGTGAGTCGCGGGTGACTCGAAACACCATATATTTT
16	TRBV11-2	once	NA	TRBJ2-7	CASSLGWTDLTYEQYF	TGTGCCAGCAGCTTAGGTTGGACAGACCTGACCTACGAGCAGTACTTC
16	TRBV15	NA	NA	TRBJ1-4	CATTPEGGGAQEKLFF	TGTGCCACCACCCCCGAGGGTGGCGGGGCCCAAGAAAAACTGTTTTTT
13	TRBV12-3/TRBV12-4	NA	NA	TRBJ1-2	CASSLVLVYGYTF	TGTGCCAGCAGTTTAGTCTTAGTCTATGGCTACACCTTC
13	TRBV6-5	NA	NA	TRBJ1-2	CASSLDTNYGYTF	TGTGCCAGCAGCCTCGACACAAACTATGGCTACACCTTC
15	TRBV6-2/TRBV6-3	once	NA	TRBJ2-2	CASSKDRMNTGELFF	TGTGCCAGCAGTAAAGACAGGATGAACACCGGGGAGCTGTTTTTT
16	TRBV7-3	NA	TRBD2	TRBJ2-3	CASSLTSGGSTATQYF	TGTGCCAGCAGCTTAACCAGCGGGGGGTCTACCGCTACGCAGTATTTT
15	TRBV21-1	NA	NA	TRBJ2-7	CASPPKREIAYEQYF	TGTGCCAGCCCTCCCAAGCGGGAGATAGCGTACGAGCAGTACTTC